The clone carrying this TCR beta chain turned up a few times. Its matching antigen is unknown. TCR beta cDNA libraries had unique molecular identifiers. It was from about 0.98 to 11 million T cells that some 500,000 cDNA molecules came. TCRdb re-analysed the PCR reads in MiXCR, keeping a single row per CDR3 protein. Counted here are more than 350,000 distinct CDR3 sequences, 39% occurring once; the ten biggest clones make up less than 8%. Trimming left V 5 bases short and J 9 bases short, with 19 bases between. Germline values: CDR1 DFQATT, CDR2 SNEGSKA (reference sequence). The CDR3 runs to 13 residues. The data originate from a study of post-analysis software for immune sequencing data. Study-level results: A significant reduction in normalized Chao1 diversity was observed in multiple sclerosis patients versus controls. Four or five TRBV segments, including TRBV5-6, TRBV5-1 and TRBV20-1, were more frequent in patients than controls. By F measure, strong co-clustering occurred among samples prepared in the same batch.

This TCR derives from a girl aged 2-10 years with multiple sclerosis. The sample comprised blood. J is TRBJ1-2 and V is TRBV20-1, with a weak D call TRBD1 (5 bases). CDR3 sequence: CSAPRGSLGSYTF. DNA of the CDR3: TGCAGTGCTCCCCGGGGGTCCCTTGGAAGCTACACCTTC.